This T cell receptor (beta chain) was observed in a study of response to subunit inactivated influenza vaccine (dated by TCRdb to 2017 to 2018). Background on the whole study: Deep quantitative T cell receptor repertoire profiling was used in the study to track responses to a trivalent subunit inactivated influenza vaccine. Points the paper makes about the study in general: According to the authors, only a limited number of new T cells may be recruited by each seasonal influenza vaccination.

The library was obtained by RT-PCR. Sequencing instrument: Illumina HiSeq 2500. TCRdb trimmed the raw reads at Q25, called clones with MiXCR and kept productive beta chains. Merged by CDR3 protein, the rows form single entries marked with the most common genes and DNA. For this sample there are about 780,000 distinct CDR3 sequences; less than 20% appear just once. The top ten constitute roughly 10% of the sample. This clonotype was counted a few times. No cognate antigen has been identified for it. Base qualities are not recorded, but no much larger clone differs from it by a single base. The germline V gene (reference sequence) sets CDR1 to LNHDA and CDR2 to SQIVND. V and J are truncated by 3 bases and 2 bases respectively, leaving an intervening sequence of 14 bases. Including the terminal cysteine and phenylalanine, the CDR3 comprises 16 residues. Only CDR3 DNA is held: 48 bases, read in frame from base 1.

The chain uses TRBV19 and TRBJ2-1; the D gene is unclear. Sample: PBMCs from blood, taken about 5 days after vaccination. The source is a man aged 45-60 years who received an inactivated influenza vaccine. Donor details come from another sample of the same person, matched by shared clones. The CDR3 protein sequence reads: CASSITAKGAYNEQFF. The nucleotide sequence reads TGTGCCAGTAGTATCACGGCGAAGGGCGCCTACAATGAGCAGTTCTTC. The full variable domain, completed from the reference TRBV19 and TRBJ2-1 proteins outside the CDR3, reads DGGITQSPKYLFRKEGQNVTLSCEQNLNHDAMYWYRQDPGQGLRLIYYSQIVNDFQKGDIAEGYSVSREKKESFPLTVTSAQKNPTAFYLCASSITAKGAYNEQFFGPGTRLTVL.